Presented here are 13 T cell receptor beta chains from one specimen sequenced in a study of T cell responses to AZD1222 COVID-19 vaccine. Measured with immunoSEQ multiplex PCR; TCRdb has only the in-frame clones, and not every one. The sample includes 170,000 or so clones, about nine tenths of them seen just once. The material was peripheral blood, obtained on day 0 of AZD1222 vaccination. The receptors derive from an adult in good health.

A word on this clone: Relative to the germline gene, one junction end is altered; a read error may explain this. The CDR3 sequence is CASGDGANTEAFF. Here the CDR3 DNA reads TGTGCCAGCGGTGACGGGGCGAACACTGAAGCTTTCTTT. The chain combines TRBV6-1 with TRBJ1-1, with D maybe TRBD1 (5 bases). The CDR3 is 13 amino acids. Per the germline V gene, CDR1 is MNHNS and CDR2 is SASEGT.

The V call is TRBV28, the J call TRBJ2-5; 11 positions match TRBD2. CDR1 is MDHEN, CDR2 SYDVKM, per germline. This CDR3 is 17 amino acids long. The V segment lost 4 bases and the J segment 1 base; nucleotides outside the gene matches: 8. The CDR3 DNA follows: TGTGCCAGCAGTTCGACTAGCGGGGTGCTTCTCCAAGAGACCCAGTACTTC. Amino acids: CASSSTSGVLLQETQYF.

The CDR3 DNA reads TGTGCCAGCAGTTACTCGCTGCAGGGGTCACTCTATGGCTACACCTTC. Its protein is CASSYSLQGSLYGYTF. This chain links TRBV6-5 with TRBJ1-2; possibly TRBD1 for D (6 bases). The CDR3 is 16 amino acids. Germline CDR1 reads MNHEY; CDR2 reads SVGAGI. Trimming removed 0 bases from V and 4 bases from J, with 15 bases in between.

The genes are TRBV2 and TRBJ1-3; 10 bases align to TRBD1. CDR3 size: 16 residues. Trimming took 6 bases from V and 3 from J; bases not matched to a gene: 8. Germline V gene sequence: CDR1 SNHLY, CDR2 FYNNEI. The CDR3 DNA reads as TGTGCCAGCAGCCTGACGGGACAGGGGATTGGAAACACCATATATTTT. Residues: CASSLTGQGIGNTIYF.

The genes are TRBV6-1 and TRBJ1-5; D is perhaps TRBD1 (5 bases). Looked up from germline, CDR1 is MNHNS and CDR2 is SASEGT. CDR3 length equals 16 residues. The V end lost 4 bases, the J end lost 4 bases, and 17 bases lay between the germline ends. The CDR3 loop reads CASSGLGRGGNQPQHF. Here the CDR3 DNA reads TGTGCCAGCAGTGGCTTGGGACGGGGGGGAAATCAGCCCCAGCATTTT.

V gene TRBV28 combines with J gene TRBJ1-4; D gene ambiguous. CDR3 length: 11 amino acids. The germline CDR1 and CDR2 sequences are MDHEN and SYDVKM. V lost 7 bases to trimming and J lost 6 bases, with 6 bases between them. The CDR3 nucleotides are TGTGCCAGCACCTCGGATGAAAAACTGTTTTTT. This translates into CASTSDEKLFF.

The V call is TRBV30, the J call TRBJ1-2; 8 nucleotides agree with TRBD1. Germline loops: CDR1 GTSNPN, CDR2 SVGIG (reference sequence). Germline trimming cut 2 bases from V and 0 bases from J; bases unmatched to any gene: 2. This CDR3 contains 14 residues. For the CDR3, the DNA is TGTGCCTGGAGTACAGGGGGTACTAACTATGGCTACACCTTC. As protein: CAWSTGGTNYGYTF.

The V and J genes are TRBV18 and TRBJ2-7, with 7 bases identical to TRBD1. CDR1 KGHSH and CDR2 LQKENI come from the germline V gene. The CDR3 consists of 16 residues. V shed 4 bases, J shed 1 base, and the junction held 10 bases outside the gene matches. CDR3 residues: CASSLFFRDSSYEQYF. Written as DNA, the CDR3 is TGTGCCAGCTCACTTTTCTTTCGGGACAGTTCCTACGAGCAGTACTTC.

V is TRBV6-5 and J is TRBJ1-6; D uncertain. Trimming shortened V by 8 bases and J by 0 bases, and 11 bases separated the two germline ends. The CDR3 consists of 15 residues. Germline-derived CDR1 and CDR2 are MNHEY and SVGAGI. This CDR3 reads CASSNSLSYNSPLHF. CDR3 nucleotide sequence: TGTGCCAGCTCAAACTCACTCTCCTATAATTCACCCCTCCACTTT.

The J gene is TRBJ1-3, the V gene TRBV9; D is unresolved. Germline assignment: CDR1 SGDLS and CDR2 YYNGEE. The length of the CDR3 is 15 residues. V was trimmed by 4 bases and J by 5 bases, leaving 16 bases between them. The CDR3 loop reads CASSPQKLVRNTIYF. For the CDR3, the DNA is TGTGCCAGCAGCCCCCAAAAGTTGGTGAGAAACACCATATATTTT.

This clone was seen more than once but under ten times. This chain joins TRBV11-2 and TRBJ1-3; maybe TRBD1 (5 bases). V gave up 1 base and J gave up 0 bases, with 13 bases separating them. The CDR3 contains 17 residues. Germline V gene sequence: CDR1 SGHAT, CDR2 FQNNGV. CDR3 sequence: CASSLALAGHSGNTIYF. CDR3 DNA: TGTGCCAGCAGCTTAGCTCTCGCAGGACACTCTGGAAACACCATATATTTT.

V and J are TRBV15 and TRBJ2-7; D tentatively reads TRBD1 or TRBD2 (5 bases each). Germline V gene sequence: CDR1 LNHNV, CDR2 YYDKDF (reference sequence). CDR3 length: 12 residues. V was cut by 5 bases and J by 6 bases, with 11 bases left in between. The CDR3 coding sequence is TGTGCCACCAGCCGACGGGACGGCGAGCAGTACTTC. As protein: CATSRRDGEQYF.

The chain joins TRBV5-1 to TRBJ2-3; 8 bases are shared with TRBD2. The CDR3 is 16 amino acids. J was trimmed by 4 bases and V by 0 bases; bases with no gene match: 7. Germline loops: CDR1 SGHRS, CDR2 YFSETQ. CDR3 sequence reads: CASSLASGGKSDTQYF. The CDR3 DNA is TGCGCCAGCAGCTTGGCCAGCGGGGGTAAATCAGATACGCAGTATTTT.